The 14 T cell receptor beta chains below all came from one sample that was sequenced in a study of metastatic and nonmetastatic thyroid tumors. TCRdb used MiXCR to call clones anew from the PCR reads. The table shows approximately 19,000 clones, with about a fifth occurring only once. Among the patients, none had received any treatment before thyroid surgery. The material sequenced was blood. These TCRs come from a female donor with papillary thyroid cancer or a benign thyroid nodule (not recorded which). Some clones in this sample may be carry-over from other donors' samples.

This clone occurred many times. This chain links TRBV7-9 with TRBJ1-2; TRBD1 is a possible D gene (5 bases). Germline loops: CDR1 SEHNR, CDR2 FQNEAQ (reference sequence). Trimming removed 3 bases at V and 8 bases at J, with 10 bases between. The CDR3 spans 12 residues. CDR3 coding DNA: TGTGCCAGCAGCTTCGGGGACTGGGGCTACACCTTC. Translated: CASSFGDWGYTF.

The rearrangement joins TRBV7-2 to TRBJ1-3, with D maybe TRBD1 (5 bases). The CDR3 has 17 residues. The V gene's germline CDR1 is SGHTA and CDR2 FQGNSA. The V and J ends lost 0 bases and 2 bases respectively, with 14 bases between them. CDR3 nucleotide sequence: TGTGCCAGCAGCTTAGCACAAGGGGCCTTGACTGGAAACACCATATATTTT. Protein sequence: CASSLAQGALTGNTIYF.

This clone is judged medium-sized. The CDR3 DNA is TGTGCCAGCAGTAACACTAGGCCGGCCGGGGAGCTGTTTTTT. This encodes CASSNTRPAGELFF. The genes are TRBV6-2 or TRBV6-3 and TRBJ2-2; maybe TRBD2 (5 bases). Germline V gene data show CDR1 as MNHEY and CDR2 as SVGEGT. There are 14 residues in the CDR3. Trimming left V 5 bases short and J 6 bases short, with 13 bases between.

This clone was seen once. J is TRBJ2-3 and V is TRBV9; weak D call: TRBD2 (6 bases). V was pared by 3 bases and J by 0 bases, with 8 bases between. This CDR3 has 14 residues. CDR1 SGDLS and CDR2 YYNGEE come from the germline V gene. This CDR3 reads CASSDGGSTDTQYF. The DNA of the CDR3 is TGTGCCAGCAGCGACGGGGGTAGCACAGATACGCAGTATTTT. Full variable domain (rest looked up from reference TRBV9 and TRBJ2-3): DSGVTQTPKHLITATGQRVTLRCSPRSGDLSVYWYQQSLDQGLQFLIQYYNGEERAKGNILERFSAQQFPDLHSELNLSSLELGDSALYFCASSDGGSTDTQYFGPGTRLTVL.

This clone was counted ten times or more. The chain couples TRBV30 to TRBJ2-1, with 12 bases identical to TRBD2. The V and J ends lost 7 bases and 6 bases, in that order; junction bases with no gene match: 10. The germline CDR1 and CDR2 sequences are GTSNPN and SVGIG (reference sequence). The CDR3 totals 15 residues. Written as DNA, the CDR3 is TGTGCCTCTACGTCTAGCGGGGGGGTCTTCAATGAGCAGTTCTTC. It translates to CASTSSGGVFNEQFF. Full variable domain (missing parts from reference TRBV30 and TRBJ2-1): SQTIHQWPATLVQPVGSPLSLECTVEGTSNPNLYWYRQAAGRGLQLLFYSVGIGQISSEVPQNLSASRPQDRQFILSSKKLLLSDSGFYLCASTSSGGVFNEQFFGPGTRLTVL.

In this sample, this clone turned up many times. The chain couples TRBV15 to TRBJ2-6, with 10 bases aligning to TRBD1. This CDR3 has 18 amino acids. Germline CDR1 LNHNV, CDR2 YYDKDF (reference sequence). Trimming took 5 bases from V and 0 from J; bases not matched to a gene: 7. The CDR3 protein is CATSPRTGGFSGANVLTF. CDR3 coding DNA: TGTGCCACCAGCCCTCGGACAGGGGGATTCTCTGGGGCCAACGTCCTGACTTTC.

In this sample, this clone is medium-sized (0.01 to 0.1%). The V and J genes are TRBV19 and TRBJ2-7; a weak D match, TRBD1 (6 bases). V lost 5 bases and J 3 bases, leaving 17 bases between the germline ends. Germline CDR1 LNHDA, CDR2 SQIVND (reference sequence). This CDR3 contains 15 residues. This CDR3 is CASSSQGTRGYEQYF. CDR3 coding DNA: TGTGCCAGTAGTTCCCAGGGGACGCGAGGCTACGAGCAGTACTTC.

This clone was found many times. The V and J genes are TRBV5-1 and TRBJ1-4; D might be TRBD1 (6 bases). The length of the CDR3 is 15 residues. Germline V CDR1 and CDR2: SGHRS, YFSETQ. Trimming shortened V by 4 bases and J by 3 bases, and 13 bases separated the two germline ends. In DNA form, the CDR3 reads TGCGCCAGCAGCCCCTCGGACAGCGCTAATGAAAAACTGTTTTTT. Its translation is CASSPSDSANEKLFF.

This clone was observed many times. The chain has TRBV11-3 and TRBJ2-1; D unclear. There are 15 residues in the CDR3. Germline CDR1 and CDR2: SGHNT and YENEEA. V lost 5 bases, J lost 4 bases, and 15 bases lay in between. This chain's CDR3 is CASSPGPEMYNEQFF. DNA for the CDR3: TGTGCCAGCAGCCCAGGACCAGAAATGTACAATGAGCAGTTCTTC.

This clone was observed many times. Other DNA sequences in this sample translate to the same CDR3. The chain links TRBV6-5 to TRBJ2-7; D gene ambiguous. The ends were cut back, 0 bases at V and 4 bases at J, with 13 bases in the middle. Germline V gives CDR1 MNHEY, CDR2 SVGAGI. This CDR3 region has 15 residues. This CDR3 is CASSYSNRYSYEQYF. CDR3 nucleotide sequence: TGTGCCAGCAGTTACTCGAATAGATACTCTTACGAGCAGTACTTC.

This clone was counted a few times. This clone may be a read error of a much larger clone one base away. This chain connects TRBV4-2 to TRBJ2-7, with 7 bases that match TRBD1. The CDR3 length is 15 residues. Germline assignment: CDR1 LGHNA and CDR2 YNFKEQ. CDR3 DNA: TGTGCCAGCAGCCAGGCCGGGACAGCCACCTACGAGAAGTACTTC. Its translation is CASSQAGTATYEKYF.

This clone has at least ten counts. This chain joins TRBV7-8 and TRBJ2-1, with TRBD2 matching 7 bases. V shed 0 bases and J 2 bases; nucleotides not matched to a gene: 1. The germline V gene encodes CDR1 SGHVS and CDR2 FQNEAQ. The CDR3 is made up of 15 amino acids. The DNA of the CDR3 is TGTGCCAGCAGCTTAGCGGCGGGGGCCTACAATGAGCAGTTCTTC. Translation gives CASSLAAGAYNEQFF.

The CDR3 protein is CSAPALSGANVLTF. CDR3 nucleotides: TGCAGTGCCCCAGCGTTATCTGGGGCCAACGTCCTGACTTTC. The V and J genes are TRBV20-1 and TRBJ2-6; D unresolved. CDR3 length equals 14 residues. The V end lost 6 bases, the J end lost 1 base, and 10 bases lay between the germline ends. Germline V lookup: CDR1 DFQATT, CDR2 SNEGSKA (reference sequence).

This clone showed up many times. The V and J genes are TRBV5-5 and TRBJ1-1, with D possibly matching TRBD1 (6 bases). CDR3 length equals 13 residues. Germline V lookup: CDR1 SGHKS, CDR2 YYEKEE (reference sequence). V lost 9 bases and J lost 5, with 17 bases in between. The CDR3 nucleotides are TGTGCCACCTTACGGGACACCGGAACTGAAGCTTTCTTT. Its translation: CATLRDTGTEAFF. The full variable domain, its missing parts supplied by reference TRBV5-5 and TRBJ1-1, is DAGVTQSPTHLIKTRGQQVTLRCSPISGHKSVSWYQQVLGQGPQFIFQYYEKEERGRGNFPDRFSARQFPNYSSELNVNALLLGDSALYLCATLRDTGTEAFFGQGTRLTVV.